One sample yielded the 6 T cell receptor beta chains listed below, sequenced in a study of cytotoxic CD8 clonotypes in ibrutinib-treated CLL. This table comes from immunoSEQ multiplex PCR, and its TCRdb copy is limited to in-frame clones, with some not included. The repertoire consists of about 140,000 clones, with 85% to 95% occurring once and the leading ten covering roughly a tenth. The sample consisted of PBMCs, taken after 12 months of ibrutinib treatment. The receptors were gathered from a human donor with chronic lymphocytic leukemia.

V and J are TRBV30 and TRBJ2-4; D is ambiguous. CDR3 length: 11 amino acids. CDR1 is GTSNPN, CDR2 SVGIG, per germline (reference sequence). V lost 4 bases and J lost 5, with 6 bases in between. CDR3 nucleotide sequence: TGTGCCTGGATGAAGGAAAACATTCAGTACTTC. Translation: CAWMKENIQYF.

The rearrangement joins TRBV18 to TRBJ2-7; 9 bases agree with TRBD1. The junction had 26 bases not matched to a gene; V was cut back by 3 bases and J by 2 bases. The CDR3 loop spans 22 amino acids. Per germline, CDR1 KGHSH and CDR2 LQKENI. CDR3 in DNA: TGTGCCAGCTCACCTCCCACCAGGTTCCGGGACAGGGCCTGGCGGGGGACCTACGAGCAGTACTTC. It specifies CASSPPTRFRDRAWRGTYEQYF.

The chain couples TRBV7-9 to TRBJ2-4; D perhaps matches TRBD1 (6 bases). The V and J ends lost 4 bases and 0 bases respectively, with 13 bases between them. CDR1 SEHNR and CDR2 FQNEAQ come from the germline V gene (reference sequence). The CDR3 runs 16 residues. The CDR3 DNA is TGTGCCAGCAGCTCCGGACAGTTTCTAGCCAAAAACATTCAGTACTTC. Its protein product is CASSSGQFLAKNIQYF.

V usage is TRBV11-3 and J usage is TRBJ2-2; 9 bases map to TRBD1. The CDR3 loop spans 14 amino acids. CDR1 is SGHNT and CDR2 is YENEEA in the germline V gene. Unmatched junction bases numbered 5, after V lost 8 bases and J lost 4 bases. The CDR3 region has the DNA TGTGCCAGCTCTGACAGGGGGAGCACCGGGGAGCTGTTTTTT. It specifies CASSDRGSTGELFF.

The chain is built from TRBV4-1 and TRBJ2-2; D call uncertain. The germline gives CDR1 MGHRA, CDR2 YSYEKL. This CDR3 contains 14 residues. Trimming removed 4 bases at V and 6 bases at J, with 12 bases between. Written as DNA, the CDR3 is TGCGCCAGCAGCCTCCAGGATGGAGCCGGGGAGCTGTTTTTT. It encodes CASSLQDGAGELFF.

This rearrangement joins TRBV10-3 to TRBJ2-1; maybe TRBD1 (5 bases). The germline V gene has CDR1 ENHRY and CDR2 SYGVKD. This CDR3 is built from 15 residues. V was clipped by 4 bases and J by 0 bases, with 10 bases between them. Written as DNA, the CDR3 is TGTGCCATCAGTGGGACACTGAGCTCCTACAATGAGCAGTTCTTC. This sequence encodes CAISGTLSSYNEQFF.